The source of this TCR beta chain is a study of blood T cell repertoires in COVID-19. Whole-study context: Acute and convalescent COVID-19 samples came from the United States, Italy and Spain. PBMCs, B-cell-depleted T cells, or T cells were the source of the cDNA or gDNA that made up the material.

The CDR3 has 15 residues. The germline V gene encodes CDR1 MDHEN and CDR2 SYDVKM. V shed 5 bases and J 9 bases; nucleotides not matched to a gene: 11. Per the original data handling: The assay estimated nucleated cells by amplifying reference gene primers. Produced via immunoSEQ multiplex PCR; TCRdb's table is partial and in-frame only. V and J calls and clone size are as listed in that table; D and trimming were resolved from the DNA. The profile covers tens of thousands of clones, with roughly 80% appearing a single time and 9% to 10% taken by the ten largest. The sample was peripheral blood. The chain links TRBV28 to TRBJ2-1; TRBD2 aligns across 9 bases. This receptor was identified in a man aged 55 to 70 in a cohort sampled during active COVID-19. DNA for the CDR3: TGTGCCAGCAGTCCCCCGGTAGCGGGAGAACGTGAGCAGTTCTTC. Translating gives CASSPPVAGEREQFF.